The 25 T cell receptor beta chains below come from one sample, sequenced in a study of blood T cell repertoires in COVID-19. Here immunoSEQ multiplex PCR was the method, and the copy in TCRdb shows in-frame clones only, minus some. Here the sample spans about 170,000 clones, roughly nine tenths being singletons. Input material: peripheral blood. These receptor sequences come from a woman aged 55-69 years with COVID-19, enrolled during active disease.

The chain is built from TRBV18 and TRBJ2-7, with D maybe TRBD2 (5 bases). CDR3 length: 13 residues. Trimming stripped 4 bases from V and 5 bases from J, with 12 bases between. In germline, CDR1 is KGHSH, CDR2 LQKENI. Written as DNA, the CDR3 is TGTGCCAGCTCACGGTTGCCCGGGGACGAGCAGTACTTC. Amino acid sequence: CASSRLPGDEQYF.

The chain employs TRBV6-1 and TRBJ1-2; TRBD1 matches 10 bases. The CDR3 is made up of 16 amino acids. The germline gives CDR1 MNHNS, CDR2 SASEGT. V lost 7 bases and J lost 2; bases outside the gene matches: 10. CDR3 DNA: TGTGCCAGCACTGACGGGGACAGGGGAGGCAACTATGGCTACACCTTC. This translates into CASTDGDRGGNYGYTF.

This chain joins TRBV10-2 and TRBJ1-2; D remains ambiguous. The CDR3 is 16 amino acids. V shed 6 bases and J shed 0 bases, with 17 bases lying between them. CDR1 is WSHSY and CDR2 is SAAADI in the germline V gene. DNA of the CDR3: TGCGCCAGCAGCGACCATCCTGACGGAGCTAACTATGGCTACACCTTC. Translation gives CASSDHPDGANYGYTF.

V and J are TRBV18 and TRBJ1-5, with a possible D match to TRBD1 (5 bases). Trimming left V 3 bases short and J 5 bases short, with 8 bases between. Germline assignment: CDR1 KGHSH and CDR2 LQKENI. CDR3 length equals 13 residues. CDR3 coding DNA: TGTGCCAGCTCACCGGCCAGGGATCAGCCCCAGCATTTT. It yields the protein CASSPARDQPQHF.

The gene calls are TRBV3-1 (or the pseudogene TRBV3-2) and TRBJ2-1, with 9 bases aligning to TRBD2. From germline, CDR1 is LGHDT and CDR2 YNNKEL (reference sequence). The CDR3 loop spans 15 amino acids. Unmatched junction bases numbered 3, after V lost 0 bases and J lost 6 bases. Here the CDR3 reads CASSQDEREVNEQFF. The CDR3 DNA reads TGTGCCAGCAGCCAAGACGAGCGGGAGGTCAATGAGCAGTTCTTC.

V is TRBV19 and J is TRBJ1-1; no firm D call. This CDR3 has 15 residues. CDR1 and CDR2 from the germline V gene are LNHDA and SQIVND (reference sequence). V dropped 5 bases and J dropped 1 base, with 14 bases sitting between them. The CDR3 reads CASSADYEGNTEAFF. DNA for the CDR3: TGTGCCAGTAGTGCCGATTATGAGGGGAACACTGAAGCTTTCTTT.

The CDR3 loop is CASRTYDRVGNQPQHF. The CDR3 DNA reads as TGTGCCAGTAGAACATACGACAGGGTCGGCAATCAGCCCCAGCATTTT. The chain employs TRBV19 and TRBJ1-5, with 7 bases identical to TRBD1. In germline, CDR1 is LNHDA, CDR2 SQIVND (reference sequence). The CDR3 contains 16 residues. The J segment lost 2 bases and the V segment lost 6 bases, leaving 10 bases of the junction unmatched.

This clone was observed a few times. The CDR3 is CAWNRQNTEAFF. In nucleotides, the CDR3 is TGTGCCTGGAACAGGCAGAACACTGAAGCTTTCTTT. The V gene is TRBV30, the J gene TRBJ1-1; possible D gene TRBD1, 5 bases. The V and J ends lost 4 bases and 1 base respectively, with 7 bases between them. The germline gives CDR1 GTSNPN, CDR2 SVGIG (reference sequence). This CDR3 is 12 amino acids long.

The rearrangement joins TRBV6-5 to TRBJ1-5, with D maybe TRBD1 (6 bases). CDR1 and CDR2 from the germline V gene are MNHEY and SVGAGI. This CDR3 contains 14 residues. V was shortened by 6 bases and J by 8 bases, with 17 bases between the two germline ends. The CDR3 here is CASRLGQLSEPQHF. The CDR3 DNA reads as TGTGCCAGCAGACTTGGACAGCTTAGCGAGCCCCAGCATTTT.

V gene TRBV11-2 combines with J gene TRBJ1-4; 10 bases line up with TRBD1. The CDR3 consists of 16 residues. Germline CDR1 reads SGHAT; CDR2 reads FQNNGV. The ends lost 3 bases at V and 4 bases at J; junction bases unmatched: 5. The CDR3 nucleotides are TGTGCCAGCAGCTTCGGACAGGGGGGGGTTAATGAAAAACTGTTTTTT. This codes for CASSFGQGGVNEKLFF.

The V and J genes are TRBV30 and TRBJ1-5, with D possibly TRBD1 on 6 matching bases. Germline CDR1 GTSNPN, CDR2 SVGIG (reference sequence). The CDR3 is made up of 15 amino acids. Between the trimmed V and J ends, which lost 0 bases and 1 base, there was a span of 10 bases. CDR3 sequence reads: CAWSVKGGSNQPQHF. CDR3 coding DNA: TGTGCCTGGAGTGTGAAGGGGGGGAGCAATCAGCCCCAGCATTTT.

The rearrangement joins TRBV12-5 to TRBJ1-3; D gene unclear. Trimming removed 8 bases from V and 2 bases from J, with 13 bases in between. The V gene's germline CDR1 is LGHNT and CDR2 FRNRAP. The CDR3 length is 14 residues. CDR3 in amino acids: CASTLFQAGNTIYF. In DNA, the CDR3 is TGTGCTAGTACCCTGTTTCAGGCTGGAAACACCATATATTTT.

This chain uses TRBV9 with TRBJ2-7; D unresolved. The CDR3 consists of 14 residues. Trimming removed 0 bases from V and 5 bases from J, with 12 bases in between. CDR1 SGDLS and CDR2 YYNGEE come from the germline V gene. The CDR3 nucleotides read TGTGCCAGCAGCGTAGCCCCTAGTAGGAACGAGCAGTACTTC. It yields the protein CASSVAPSRNEQYF.

The V gene is TRBV6-5, the J gene TRBJ1-3, with 8 bases identical to TRBD1. Germline CDR1 is MNHEY and CDR2 is SVGAGI. The CDR3 has 14 amino acids. V trimming: 8 bases; J trimming: 3 bases; junction bases outside the gene matches: 6. CDR3 amino acids: CASGQGLGGNTIYF. The CDR3 DNA reads TGTGCCAGCGGACAGGGTTTGGGTGGAAACACCATATATTTT.

This chain links TRBV15 with TRBJ1-2, with TRBD1 identical over 8 bases. Unmatched junction bases numbered 3, after V lost 0 bases and J lost 3 bases. CDR1 LNHNV and CDR2 YYDKDF come from the germline V gene (reference sequence). The CDR3 runs to 15 residues. CDR3: CATSREQGEYYGYTF. DNA for the CDR3: TGTGCCACCAGCAGAGAACAGGGGGAGTACTATGGCTACACCTTC.

This chain connects TRBV6-2 or TRBV6-3 to TRBJ2-7; D is uncertain. V was pared by 0 bases and J by 7 bases, with 13 bases between. The CDR3 contains 14 residues. Germline V CDR1 and CDR2: MNHEY, SVGEGT. DNA for the CDR3: TGTGCCAGCAGTTACTCGGGTAGCTTTGGGGAGCAGTACTTC. Its protein product is CASSYSGSFGEQYF.

This clone was seen only once. This chain uses TRBV9 with TRBJ1-4; 9 bases align to TRBD1. With 3 bases clipped from V and 7 bases from J, the junction kept 7 bases outside the gene matches. CDR3 length: 15 amino acids. Germline CDR1 SGDLS, CDR2 YYNGEE. The CDR3 region is CASSGTGARGEKLFF. In DNA form, the CDR3 reads TGTGCCAGCAGCGGGACAGGGGCGCGGGGTGAAAAACTGTTTTTT.

This clone was seen a few times. The rearrangement links TRBV4-1 to TRBJ2-7; 7 positions agree with TRBD2. The trim removed 3 bases at V and 2 bases at J, leaving 4 bases unmatched. CDR3 length: 14 residues. Germline assignment: CDR1 MGHRA and CDR2 YSYEKL. The DNA for the CDR3 is TGCGCCAGCAGCCAGGCCGGGACTACCTACGAGCAGTACTTC. Protein product: CASSQAGTTYEQYF.

This chain links TRBV3-1 (or the pseudogene TRBV3-2) with TRBJ1-6; 7 nucleotides align to TRBD1. J was trimmed by 8 bases and V by 0 bases; bases with no gene match: 7. The CDR3 spans 16 residues. Germline values: CDR1 LGHDT, CDR2 YNNKEL (reference sequence). CDR3 coding DNA: TGTGCCAGCAGCCAAGACCGGGACAGTCGATATTCACCCCTCCACTTT. The encoded protein is CASSQDRDSRYSPLHF.

V and J are TRBV6-5 and TRBJ1-6, with TRBD1 identical over 7 bases. J was trimmed by 9 bases and V by 6 bases; bases with no gene match: 5. The CDR3 totals 13 residues. The V gene's germline CDR1 is MNHEY and CDR2 SVGAGI. The CDR3, as DNA: TGTGCCAGCAGCGCTACAGGGGCTTCACCCCTCCACTTT. This encodes CASSATGASPLHF.

The V call is TRBV7-3, the J call TRBJ1-2, with 8 bases fitting TRBD1. Germline-derived CDR1 and CDR2 are SGHTA and FQGTGA. This CDR3 is 13 amino acids long. The V gene end was trimmed by 5 bases and the J gene end by 3 bases; junction bases not matched to a gene: 2. CDR3 residues: CASSDRGDYGYTF. The DNA for the CDR3 is TGTGCCAGCAGCGACAGGGGAGACTATGGCTACACCTTC.

The CDR3 here is CASSPTISQGTAPLHF. CDR3 in DNA: TGCGCCAGCAGCCCAACGATATCACAGGGCACAGCACCCCTCCACTTT. The chain recombines TRBV5-1 with TRBJ1-6, with a tentative D call TRBD1 (6 bases). Trimming took off 4 bases at V and 11 bases at J, with 22 bases between the two ends. Germline loops: CDR1 SGHRS, CDR2 YFSETQ. The CDR3 covers 16 residues.

V and J are TRBV7-3 and TRBJ1-1, with 10 nucleotides matching TRBD1. CDR1 SGHTA and CDR2 FQGTGA come from the germline V gene. With 8 bases clipped from V and 4 bases from J, the junction kept 7 bases outside the gene matches. The CDR3 has 14 residues. The CDR3 DNA reads as TGTGCCAGCGCTCCGGGACAGGGGAGCACTGAAGCTTTCTTT. Translating gives CASAPGQGSTEAFF.

CDR3 loop: CASSLDSTNYGYTF. The CDR3 DNA reads as TGTGCCAGCAGCCTCGACAGCACTAACTATGGCTACACCTTC. The rearrangement uses TRBV7-3 and TRBJ1-2, with D perhaps TRBD1 (5 bases). Trimming removed 5 bases from V and 0 bases from J, with 10 bases in between. The germline gives CDR1 SGHTA, CDR2 FQGTGA. This CDR3 spans 14 amino acids.

The V call is TRBV7-2, the J call TRBJ2-7; D perhaps matches TRBD1 (7 bases). Germline V gene sequence: CDR1 SGHTA, CDR2 FQGNSA. V lost 5 bases to trimming and J lost 3 bases, with 17 bases between them. The CDR3 runs to 15 residues. The CDR3 protein is CASSARGEVGYEQYF. In nucleotides, the CDR3 is TGTGCCAGCAGCGCCAGGGGGGAGGTGGGCTACGAGCAGTACTTC.